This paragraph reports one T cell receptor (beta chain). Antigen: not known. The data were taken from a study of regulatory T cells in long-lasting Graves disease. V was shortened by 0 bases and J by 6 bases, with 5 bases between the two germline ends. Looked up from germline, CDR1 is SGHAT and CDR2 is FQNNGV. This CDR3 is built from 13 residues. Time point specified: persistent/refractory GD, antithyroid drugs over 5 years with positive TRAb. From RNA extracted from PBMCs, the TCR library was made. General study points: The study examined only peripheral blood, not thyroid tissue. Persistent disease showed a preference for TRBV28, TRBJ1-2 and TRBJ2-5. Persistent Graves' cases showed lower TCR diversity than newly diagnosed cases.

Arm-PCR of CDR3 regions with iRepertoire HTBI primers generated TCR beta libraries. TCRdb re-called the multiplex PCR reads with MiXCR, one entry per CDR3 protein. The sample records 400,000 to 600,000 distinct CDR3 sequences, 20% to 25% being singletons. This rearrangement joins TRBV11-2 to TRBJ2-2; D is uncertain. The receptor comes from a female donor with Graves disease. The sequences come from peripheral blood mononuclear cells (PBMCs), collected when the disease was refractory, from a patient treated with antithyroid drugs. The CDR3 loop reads CASSLEWAGELFF. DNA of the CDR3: TGTGCCAGCAGCTTAGAGTGGGCCGGGGAGCTGTTTTTT.